This T cell receptor beta chain was obtained from a study of OX40 agonist ivuxolimab in advanced cancers. Study background: While on treatment, patients had intravenous ivuxolimab at 0.01 to 10 mg/kg every 2 weeks.

Sequencing was performed with immunoSEQ multiplex PCR; in TCRdb, only in-frame clones are kept and a portion is missing. The table has around 70,000 clones, about nine tenths seen once. The CDR3 totals 17 residues. Germline CDR1 and CDR2: SEHNR and FQNEAQ (reference sequence). V gave up 5 bases and J gave up 1 base, with 15 bases separating them. Concerning this clone: Its antigen is still unknown.

Study observations and caveats: Compared with CD4+, CD8+ T cells on average had more expanded clones.

This chain joins TRBV7-9 and TRBJ1-6; D remains unclear. This TCR came from an adult with an advanced solid tumor such as melanoma, head and neck, liver or kidney cancer. This specimen was CD4+ or CD8+ T cells sorted from blood, taken in a trial of the OX40 agonist ivuxolimab. The CDR3 DNA follows: TGTGCCAGCAGCCCGGGTAGTGCGAGTTCCTATAATTCACCCCTCCACTTT. It encodes CASSPGSASSYNSPLHF.